Shown below are 14 T cell receptor beta chains from a single sample sequenced in a study of molecular identifiers for immune sequencing clone quantification. TCRdb fed the PCR reads into MiXCR, producing one record per CDR3 protein. The sample lists 490,000 or so distinct CDR3 sequences; 25% were seen once. Sequencing was performed on naive CD8+ T cells from blood, with Jurkat cell RNA spiked in. The subset: FACS-sorted CD8+CD4-CCR7+CD45RA+ naive T cells. Receptors were obtained from a human donor in good health. Some libraries in this study had Jurkat cell RNA spiked in.

The chain employs TRBV13 and TRBJ2-6; D may correspond to TRBD1 or TRBD2 (7 bases each). The CDR3 runs 19 residues. Trimming pared 0 bases from V and 3 bases from J, leaving 18 bases between. From germline, CDR1 is PRHDT and CDR2 FYEKMQ (reference sequence). In DNA form, the CDR3 reads TGTGCCAGCAGCTTAGGGACAGGGAGGGGTATTGGTGGGGCCAACGTCCTGACTTTC. Residues: CASSLGTGRGIGGANVLTF. Complete variable domain (other parts from reference TRBV13 and TRBJ2-6): AAGVIQSPRHLIKEKRETATLKCYPIPRHDTVYWYQQGPGQDPQFLISFYEKMQSDKGSIPDRFSAQQFSDYHSELNMSSLELGDSALYFCASSLGTGRGIGGANVLTFGAGSRLTVL.

The table lists this clonotype with many counts. CDR3 region: CASRTMNTGELFF. CDR3 nucleotide sequence: TGTGCCAGCAGAACAATGAACACCGGGGAGCTGTTTTTT. This chain links TRBV3-1 with TRBJ2-2; D not resolved. The CDR3 extends over 13 amino acids. CDR1 and CDR2 from the germline V gene are LGHDT and YNNKEL (reference sequence). The germline V and J ends were trimmed by 6 bases and 1 base, with 6 bases remaining between them. Full variable domain (remainder filled in from reference TRBV3-1 and TRBJ2-2): DTAVSQTPKYLVTQMGNDKSIKCEQNLGHDTMYWYKQDSKKFLKIMFSYNNKELIINETVPNRFSPKSPDKAHLNLHINSLELGDSAVYFCASRTMNTGELFFGEGSRLTVL.

The V and J genes are TRBV7-9 and TRBJ2-3, with TRBD2 matching 10 bases. Germline loops: CDR1 SEHNR, CDR2 FQNEAQ (reference sequence). The CDR3 covers 17 residues. J gave up 2 bases and V 7 bases, and 12 bases lay outside the gene matches. The CDR3 is CASIAPLAGASTDTQYF. CDR3 bases: TGTGCCAGCATCGCACCTCTAGCGGGGGCCTCCACAGATACGCAGTATTTT.

This clonotype was counted at least ten times. This chain connects TRBV5-1 to TRBJ1-1, with TRBD1 as a possible D gene (6 bases). Looked up from germline, CDR1 is SGHRS and CDR2 is YFSETQ. The V end lost 0 bases, the J end lost 6 bases, and 6 bases lay between the germline ends. The CDR3 is 12 residues long. The CDR3 sequence: CASSLEGAEAFF. For the CDR3, the DNA is TGCGCCAGCAGCTTGGAGGGGGCTGAAGCTTTCTTT.

This clonotype was detected only a few times. This sequence joins TRBV15 and TRBJ2-7; D may be TRBD2 (5 bases). V lost 0 bases and J lost 5, with 11 bases in between. This CDR3 comprises 14 residues. The germline V gene has CDR1 LNHNV and CDR2 YYDKDF (reference sequence). In DNA form, the CDR3 reads TGTGCCACCAGCAGAGATCTTATGAGGGACGAGCAGTACTTC. Encoded protein: CATSRDLMRDEQYF.

This clonotype has only one observation. The chain carries TRBV18 and TRBJ2-5; no clear D. This CDR3 contains 13 residues. CDR1 and CDR2 from the germline V gene are KGHSH and LQKENI. Trimming took off 2 bases at V and 2 bases at J, with 6 bases between the two ends. This CDR3 reads CASSPVSQETQYF. The DNA for the CDR3 is TGTGCCAGCTCACCAGTCTCTCAAGAGACCCAGTACTTC.

This clonotype has more than one count but fewer than ten. This chain joins TRBV19 and TRBJ1-1; the D is unclear. Per germline, CDR1 LNHDA and CDR2 SQIVND (reference sequence). CDR3 size: 14 residues. Trimming pared 3 bases from V and 4 bases from J, leaving 12 bases between. This CDR3 reads CASSILIRTTEAFF. The CDR3 bases are TGTGCCAGTAGTATTCTGATCAGAACCACTGAAGCTTTCTTT.

This clonotype has a count of ten or more. The rearrangement joins TRBV9 to TRBJ1-1; perhaps TRBD1 as D (5 bases). CDR1 is SGDLS and CDR2 is YYNGEE in the germline V gene. The CDR3 totals 14 residues. Trimming pared 5 bases from V and 5 bases from J, leaving 16 bases between. In nucleotides, the CDR3 is TGTGCCAGCAGTTTTGGGGGAGGCACTACTGAAGCTTTCTTT. Translated, it gives CASSFGGGTTEAFF.

At least ten counts were recorded for this clonotype. The chain links TRBV7-9 to TRBJ2-7, with D uncertain. Looked up from germline, CDR1 is SEHNR and CDR2 is FQNEAQ (reference sequence). Trimming pared 5 bases from V and 5 bases from J, leaving 7 bases between. The CDR3 runs 11 residues. This CDR3 is CASSDFDEQYF. CDR3 bases: TGTGCCAGCAGCGACTTCGACGAGCAGTACTTC.

In its sample, this clonotype was seen many times. The chain is built from TRBV7-9 and TRBJ2-3, with D unclear. Trimming shortened V by 2 bases and J by 4 bases, and 13 bases separated the two germline ends. There are 15 residues in the CDR3. The V gene's germline CDR1 is SEHNR and CDR2 FQNEAQ (reference sequence). The CDR3 is CASSLPHGMPDTQYF. CDR3 in DNA: TGTGCCAGCAGCTTACCCCATGGGATGCCAGATACGCAGTATTTT. The full variable domain, its missing parts supplied by reference TRBV7-9 and TRBJ2-3, is DTGVSQNPRHKITKRGQNVTFRCDPISEHNRLYWYRQTLGQGPEFLTYFQNEAQLEKSRLLSDRFSAERPKGSFSTLEIQRTEQGDSAMYLCASSLPHGMPDTQYFGPGTRLTVL.

Turning to this clonotype: A much larger clone differs from this one at a single base, so this may be a read error. The rearrangement links TRBV5-1 to TRBJ2-7; D unclear. CDR3 length: 14 residues. V dropped 8 bases and J dropped 9 bases, with 24 bases sitting between them. CDR1 and CDR2 from the germline V gene are SGHRS and YFSETQ. In DNA, the CDR3 is TGCGCCAGTCAGCCGGACCCTCAATGGCGCGTGCAGTACTTC. Its protein is CASQPDPQWRVQYF.

V and J are TRBV11-2 and TRBJ2-3, with D perhaps TRBD1 or TRBD2 (6 bases each). Trimming shortened V by 6 bases and J by 6 bases, and 16 bases separated the two germline ends. This CDR3 is 14 amino acids long. In germline, CDR1 is SGHAT, CDR2 FQNNGV. The CDR3 coding sequence is TGTGCCAGCAGTTCCTCGGGGGCAAGGGATACGCAGTATTTT. It yields the protein CASSSSGARDTQYF. Together with reference TRBV11-2 and TRBJ2-3, the CDR3 gives the full variable domain: EAGVAQSPRYKIIEKRQSVAFWCNPISGHATLYWYQQILGQGPKLLIQFQNNGVVDDSQLPKDRFSAERLKGVDSTLKIQPAKLEDSAVYLCASSSSGARDTQYFGPGTRLTVL.

The chain uses TRBV12-3 or TRBV12-4 and TRBJ1-4; D gene uncertain. This CDR3 has 13 amino acids. Deletions cut 0 bases from V and 8 bases from J, with 7 bases between. The CDR3 region has the DNA TGTGCCAGCAGTTTAGCCCAACCCGAAAAACTGTTTTTT. Amino acids: CASSLAQPEKLFF.

This clonotype was seen only a few times. The chain links TRBV5-6 to TRBJ2-7; TRBD1 matches at 10 bases. Germline CDR1 SGHDT, CDR2 YYEEEE. The CDR3 covers 15 residues. Trimming removed 4 bases from V and 3 bases from J; junction bases left unmatched: 7. The CDR3 nucleotides read TGTGCCAGCAGCGGGGGACAGGGGCCTTACTACGAGCAGTACTTC. It codes for CASSGGQGPYYEQYF.